This T cell receptor (beta chain) was sequenced during a study of T cell repertoires in cytomegalovirus infection. Study as a whole: An indication of both CMV infection and matching HLA type came from public TCR beta signatures.

The CDR3 covers 11 residues. CDR1 and CDR2 from the germline V gene are DFQATT and SNEGSKA (reference sequence). In TCRdb, the reads were re-called with MiXCR into one record per CDR3 protein. Among around 350,000 distinct CDR3 sequences listed, less than 20% were seen once. Study-level findings and limits: Accumulated public TCR beta family frequency recognized individuals carrying CMV together with the relevant HLA. Dominating the ex vivo response were HLA-C-restricted CMV-specific TCR beta clonotypes.

This clonotype was counted between two and nine times. Its antigen is currently unknown. The chain carries TRBV20-1 and TRBJ2-3; D remains ambiguous. The source material was PBMCs. This TCR came from a human donor in good health (CMV status not recorded). Some clones in this sample may be carry-over from other donors' samples. This CDR3 reads CRADLIATQYF. DNA of the CDR3: TGCAGGGCAGACCTGATAGCTACGCAGTATTTT.